The sequence of this TCR beta chain was determined in a study of CD8+ T cells in alopecia areata (dated by TCRdb to 2016 to 2019). Some background on the complete study: The treated patients took part in an open-label pilot trial in which moderate-to-severe alopecia areata was treated with oral tofacitinib at 5 to 10 mg twice daily. Human TCRbeta sequencing covered scalp tissue and sorted CD4+ and CD8+ peripheral blood T cells from patchy and totalis/universalis alopecia areata patients and healthy controls. Biopsies were taken from tofacitinib-treated patients at baseline and again at 4 and 24 weeks into treatment, and several of those patients also had a later scalp biopsy. In treated patients, disease severity was measured using the SALT score, which gives the percentage of scalp surface area affected. Amplification of TCRbeta CDR3 regions was done by immunoSEQ multiplex PCR using 35 Vbeta forward primers and 13 Jbeta reverse primers. Patients stayed on tofacitinib for 6 to 18 months and then had 6 months of follow-up off drug so that delayed response and recurrence could be assessed. RNA was obtained with the PAXgene miRNA kit for fixed scalp, the miRNeasy kit for PBMCs, and the RNeasy kit for mouse skin. The study used high-throughput TCRbeta sequencing to examine T cell clonal expansion in alopecia areata, in both the C3H/HeJ mouse model and human patients. Scalp clonality was compared among normal scalp (n=4), patchy alopecia areata scalp (n=8), and alopecia totalis/universalis scalp (n=8).

According to the study, the label for this sample's time point signals: around 26 weeks on oral tofacitinib. The label giving this sample's treatment or condition can be read as: oral pan-JAK inhibitor, 5-10 mg twice daily. Lesional scalp punch biopsies and peripheral blood were collected from alopecia areata patients. PBMCs were isolated by density centrifugation and stained for CD3, CD4 and CD8, and CD4+ and CD8+ T cells were sorted on a FACSAria. This clone was seen only a few times. No antigen is known for it. One base away there is no much larger clone; base qualities are not given. CDR1 is given as ENHRY and CDR2 as SYGVKD, both from the germline V gene. The V end loses 3 bases and the J end loses 5 bases, and a stretch of 8 bases separates them. Its CDR3 holds 12 amino acids, cysteine through phenylalanine. The retained sequence is limited to the CDR3, 36 bases, with the frame set at the first base.

Broader findings and caveats from the paper: Compared with normal scalp, lesional scalp had higher clonality and more expanded CD8+ clones, particularly in alopecia totalis/universalis, a pattern that suggests antigenic drive. Tofacitinib significantly lowered scalp clonality and the number of expanded CD8+ clones among the top 100 scalp clones. The treated cohort was small, with a single nonresponder, so links between baseline CD8+ expansion and response need larger studies. Many expanded lesional clones persisted in scalp and blood during tofacitinib treatment, which may partly explain relapse after stopping treatment. Unlike mouse skin, where gammadelta T cells dominate, normal human skin contains resident alphabeta T cells that get sequenced too, which complicates analysis of the scalp TCR repertoire. Shared TCR sequences between patients were less evident than in mice, which may be partly attributable to HLA diversity in the patient population.

Library preparation employed the immunoSEQ multiplex PCR assay. To provide template for TCR sequencing, every sample had RNA extracted and reverse transcribed into cDNA. First-strand cDNA was synthesized with SuperScript III using a 2:1 mix of oligo-dT and random hexamers. A synthetic immune receptor repertoire was used to measure amplification bias, and any remaining bias was corrected computationally. The published analysis was carried out like this. After raw reads were preprocessed to remove errors, the CDR3 was defined following IMGT conventions as running from the conserved cysteine to phenylalanine. Clonality was calculated as 1 minus Shannon entropy normalized by log2 of the number of productive unique TCRs. Whether scalp clones were CD4 or CD8 was inferred by matching scalp TCRbeta sequences against CD4 and CD8 repertoires sorted from blood. The source is immuneACCESS, and TCRdb retained only in-frame sequences with V and J called. Part of the clones is not carried over; for the studies checked, unresolved V genes explain less than half of this, and the remainder is unexplained. The DNA gave D and trimming, while V, J and clone size come from that table. This sample comprises over 150,000 clones, approximately 55% of them detected only once. Clones ranked in the top ten supply 11% of the sample.

This chain is built from TRBV10-3 and TRBJ2-7; no D gene can be assigned with confidence. This specimen was CD8+ T cells sorted from blood, taken at week 24, from a patient treated with tofacitinib. The TCR originated in a human donor with alopecia areata. The DNA sequence is TGTGCCATCAGTGACTCCGACGACGAGCAGTACTTC. Its protein is CAISDSDDEQYF.